One sample yielded the 8 T cell receptor beta chains listed below, sequenced in a study of T cells in Graves' hyperthyroidism and ophthalmopathy. TCR beta CDR3 regions were amplified from RNA transcripts. Initially, a first-round RT-PCR of the TCR CDR3 employed the HTBI primer set. TCRdb re-called the multiplex PCR reads with MiXCR, one entry per CDR3 protein. The sample has 300,000 to 450,000 distinct CDR3 sequences, 15% to 19% seen once. The sample taken for sequencing was blood. The receptors stem from a woman aged 18-29 years with Graves' hyperthyroidism that later progressed to Graves' ophthalmopathy.

This clonotype was counted a few times. The genes are TRBV11-1 and TRBJ2-1; TRBD2 aligns across 10 bases. The CDR3 sequence is 17 residues long. V was clipped by 1 base and J by 0 bases; unmatched bases: 3. Per the germline V gene, CDR1 is SGHAT and CDR2 is FQDESV (reference sequence). CDR3 loop: CASSLGTSGYSYNEQFF. In nucleotides, the CDR3 is TGTGCCAGCAGCTTAGGGACTAGCGGATACTCCTACAATGAGCAGTTCTTC.

In its sample, this clonotype was seen many times. The V gene is TRBV29-1, the J gene TRBJ1-1; D is undetermined. V shed 8 bases and J shed 4 bases, with 11 bases lying between them. Germline CDR1 and CDR2: SQVTM and ANQGSEA. The CDR3 extends over 11 amino acids. The CDR3 DNA sequence: TGCAGCCTCCGCACGGGCACTGAAGCTTTCTTT. This encodes CSLRTGTEAFF.

This clonotype showed up many times. V gene TRBV20-1 combines with J gene TRBJ2-3; 9 bases match TRBD1. The V gene's germline CDR1 is DFQATT and CDR2 SNEGSKA (reference sequence). The CDR3 length is 16 residues. The V segment lost 5 bases and the J segment 3 bases; nucleotides outside the gene matches: 12. The CDR3 DNA is TGCAGTGCTTACTCAGGGGGACAGGGTCGGACAGATACGCAGTATTTT. It codes for CSAYSGGQGRTDTQYF.

This clonotype has a count of ten or more. The rearrangement joins TRBV24-1 to TRBJ1-1, with D possibly TRBD1 on 5 matching bases. Per germline, CDR1 KGHDR and CDR2 SFDVKD. This CDR3 is built from 18 residues. V lost 3 bases and J lost 1, with 20 bases in between. The CDR3 DNA reads TGTGCCACCAGTGATATGGAGACGGGACCTATACCGAACACTGAAGCTTTCTTT. Residues: CATSDMETGPIPNTEAFF.

The chain combines TRBV6-1 with TRBJ2-1; D not resolved. The CDR3 is made up of 13 amino acids. The V and J ends lost 8 bases and 4 bases respectively, with 12 bases between them. Germline V CDR1 and CDR2: MNHNS, SASEGT. The CDR3 here is CASGLGIYNEQFF. For the CDR3, the DNA is TGTGCCAGCGGTCTAGGCATTTACAATGAGCAGTTCTTC.

The rearrangement links TRBV2 to TRBJ2-1, with 7 bases identical to TRBD2. The CDR3 runs 15 residues. Germline-derived CDR1 and CDR2 are SNHLY and FYNNEI. Germline trimming cut 1 base from V and 6 bases from J; bases unmatched to any gene: 6. The chain's CDR3 is CASSEVVGGPNEQFF. In DNA, the CDR3 is TGTGCCAGCAGTGAAGTGGTGGGAGGGCCCAATGAGCAGTTCTTC.

The chain is built from TRBV19 and TRBJ1-5, with no clear D. Germline CDR1 is LNHDA and CDR2 is SQIVND (reference sequence). The CDR3 spans 12 residues. Trimming removed 8 bases from V and 6 bases from J, with 11 bases in between. The CDR3 loop is CASGPGGQPQHF. CDR3 nucleotide sequence: TGTGCCAGTGGGCCCGGAGGTCAGCCCCAGCATTTT.

V gene TRBV6-1 combines with J gene TRBJ1-2; 7 bases fit TRBD1. Germline V gene sequence: CDR1 MNHNS, CDR2 SASEGT. The V segment lost 6 bases and the J segment 4 bases; nucleotides outside the gene matches: 8. The CDR3 sequence is 14 residues long. This CDR3 is CASSPRGDLYGYTF. The CDR3 DNA reads TGTGCCAGCAGCCCCAGGGGGGACCTCTATGGCTACACCTTC.